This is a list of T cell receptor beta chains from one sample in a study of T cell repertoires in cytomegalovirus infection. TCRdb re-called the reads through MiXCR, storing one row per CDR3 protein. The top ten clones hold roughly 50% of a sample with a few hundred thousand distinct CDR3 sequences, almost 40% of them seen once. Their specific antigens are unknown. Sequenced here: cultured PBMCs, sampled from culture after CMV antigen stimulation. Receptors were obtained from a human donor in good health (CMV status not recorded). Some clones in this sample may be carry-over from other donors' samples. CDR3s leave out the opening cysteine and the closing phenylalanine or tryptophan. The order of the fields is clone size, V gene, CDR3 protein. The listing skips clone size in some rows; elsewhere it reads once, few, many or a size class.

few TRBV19 ATTGWDSYEQY
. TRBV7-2 ASSTTGGINNEQF
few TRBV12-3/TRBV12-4 ASSLEWVSYEQY
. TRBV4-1 ASSQGPVGPRGYT
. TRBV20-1 SASVGTGELF
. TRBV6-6 ASTVGLQNSPLH
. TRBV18 ASSPRTGRSFSNEQF
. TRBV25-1 ASSEGQGLDGYT
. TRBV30 AWRGLGTEGYT
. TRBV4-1 ASSRPGTSGDTQY
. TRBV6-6 ASRLLRQAGGNEQF
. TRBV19 ASSARGGNTGELF
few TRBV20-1 SASGPNQPQH
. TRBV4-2 ASSHEGYSNQPQH
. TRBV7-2 ASSLTGRNTIY
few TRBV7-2 ASSLAAPSSDTQY
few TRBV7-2 ASSQWTSGQETQY
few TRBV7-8 ASSLEGRDGNTIY
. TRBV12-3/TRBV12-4 ASGSFSYNEQF